The text below deals with one TCR beta chain. This clonotype has at least ten counts. What this receptor recognizes is not known. No much larger clone exists at a distance of one base, and base qualities are not known. The data were obtained in a study of identical twins (dated by TCRdb to about 2016). In the study overall: To test whether fetal clonotypes persist, the study used deep sequencing on TCR alpha and beta repertoires from monozygotic twins, unrelated adults of various ages, and cord blood. Replicate twin experiments were performed at different times using different library preparation protocols to rule out contamination. The investigation overall reported the following: Out-of-frame TCR alpha sequences shared between twins showed an excess of low generation-probability sequences compared with coincidental sharing between unrelated individuals. Abundant cord blood beta clonotypes had fewer insertions, young adult naive repertoires showed a similar but weaker trend, and memory repertoires showed no such trend. In monozygotic twins, recombination models systematically underestimated out-of-frame TCR alpha sharing, but the models matched the sharing seen between unrelated individuals. In beta out-of-frame sequences, excess twin sharing was weaker, because having fewer shared sequences lowered the signal-to-noise ratio. Invariant T cells such as MAIT and iNKT could partly confound zero-insertion analyses, although diverse VJ usage argued against such confounding for most clonotypes. Because the same donors could not be followed over many years, the conclusions depended on cross-sectional statistical analysis.

The library was obtained by 5' RACE. TCRdb records Illumina HiSeq 2000 as the sequencer. Template switching added a universal primer binding site, and the final cDNA carried a unique molecular identifier that allowed TCR cDNA molecules to be counted accurately. Specific primers in the conserved constant-segment region were used to synthesize first-strand cDNA for the TCR alpha and beta chains. Each cDNA library was double barcoded, with a SMART-Mk sample barcode plus Illumina barcodes, to control for contamination. TruSeq adapter sequences along with Illumina sample barcodes were introduced in two successive PCR steps. TCR alpha and beta cDNA libraries were sequenced on the Illumina HiSeq platform with custom primers. Processing in the source paper ran as follows. MiGEC was used to process raw reads and extract unique molecular identifiers, and MiXCR was used to find CDR3 positions. For each individual, recombination models were inferred using an EM algorithm with the repgenHMM and IGoR tools. The tcR package in R was used for shared clonotype analysis, with sharing normalized by the product of cloneset sizes. Out-of-frame nonproductive sequences were analyzed to study raw recombination free of thymic and clonal selection effects. TCRdb took the public reads, trimmed them with fastp at Q25, ran MiXCR for clone calling and kept in-frame beta chains. Rows with one shared CDR3 protein collapse into an entry with the most common genes and DNA. The V and J calls were determined by TCRdb, not by the authors. The sample table lists roughly 1.6 million distinct CDR3 sequences, 25% to 35% of them with a count of one. The ten largest clones take up about 0.27% of the sample.

All donors were healthy Caucasians. V lost 0 bases and J lost 3 bases, and the count of bases not matched to a germline gene is 2. CDR1 and CDR2 (MNHEY, SVGAGI) derive from the germline V gene. The CDR3 holds 14 amino acids from the cysteine to the phenylalanine. The DNA shown is the 42-base CDR3, in frame from base 1. The sample taken for sequencing was cord blood. This chain is built from TRBV6-5 and TRBJ2-7; 7 junctional bases match TRBD2. The receptor was isolated from a newborn girl in good health. The DNA reads TGTGCCAGCAGTTACTCGGGAGGGCGCTACGAGCAGTACTTC. It encodes CASSYSGGRYEQYF.